This TCR beta chain originates from a study of T-cell reconstitution after alpha-beta-depleted transplantation in children. The sample holds a few counts of this clonotype. Its matching antigen is unknown. Whole-study results and caveats: A year post-transplant, T-cell counts and diversity derived mostly from newly produced T cells.

Unique molecular identifiers were incorporated into the prepared TCRbeta library. One entry per CDR3 protein results from TCRdb running MiXCR on the PCR reads. The table includes 900,000 or so distinct CDR3 sequences, under 20% detected once. J lost 0 bases, V lost 5 bases, and 3 bases had no gene match. Germline CDR1 LNHDA, CDR2 SQIVND (reference sequence). The CDR3 totals 14 residues. Sample: PBMCs, mostly from graft donor cells, taken 360 days after TCRalphabeta/CD19-depleted stem cell transplant. This clonotype originated in a male patient younger than 18 who had a stem cell transplant for acute lymphoblastic leukemia, so the T cells may come from the graft donor. V gene TRBV19 combines with J gene TRBJ1-1; the match to TRBD1 covers 7 bases. CDR3 loop: CASSWDSLNTEAFF. The CDR3 coding sequence is TGTGCCAGTAGTTGGGACAGCTTGAACACTGAAGCTTTCTTT.